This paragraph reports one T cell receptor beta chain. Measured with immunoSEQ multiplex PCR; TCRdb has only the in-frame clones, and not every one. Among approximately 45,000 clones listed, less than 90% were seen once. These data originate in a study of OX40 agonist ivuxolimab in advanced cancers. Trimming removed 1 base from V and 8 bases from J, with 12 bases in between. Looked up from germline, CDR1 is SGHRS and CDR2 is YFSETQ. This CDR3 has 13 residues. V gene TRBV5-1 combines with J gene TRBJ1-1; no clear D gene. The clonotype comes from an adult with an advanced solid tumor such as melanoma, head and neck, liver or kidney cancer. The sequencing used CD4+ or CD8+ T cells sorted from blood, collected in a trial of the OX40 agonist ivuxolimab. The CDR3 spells CASSLSPDMEAFF. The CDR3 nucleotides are TGCGCCAGCAGCTTGTCGCCTGACATGGAAGCTTTCTTT.